The rows below give T cell receptor beta chains drawn from one sample of a study of regulatory T cells in long-lasting Graves disease. TCRdb ran MiXCR on the multiplex PCR reads and lists one entry per CDR3 protein. This table holds fewer than 450,000 distinct CDR3 sequences, over 14% found once. Separately, the same data were catalogued under a study of T cells in Graves' hyperthyroidism and ophthalmopathy.

Sequenced material: peripheral blood mononuclear cells (PBMCs), taken at new diagnosis, from a patient treated with antithyroid drugs. These receptor sequences come from a woman between 35 and 50 years old with Graves disease. Each CDR3 is given with its conserved first and last residue. The order of the fields is V gene, J gene, clone size, D gene, CDR3 DNA, CDR3 protein. A D gene is named only where the DNA matches it firmly. Size tells how often a clone was seen (once, few, many) or the class of an expanded clone, and some rows leave it out.

TRBV12-3/TRBV12-4,TRBJ2-5,many,.,TGTGCCAGCAGTTTGGTCCTCAAAGAGACCCAGTACTTC,CASSLVLKETQYF
TRBV14,TRBJ2-7,many,.,TGTGCCAGCAGCCACATCCCCTACGAGCAGTACTTC,CASSHIPYEQYF
TRBV20-1,TRBJ2-3,many,TRBD1,TGCAGTGCTAGAGACATACAGGGGGTAGTGACAGATACGCAGTATTTT,CSARDIQGVVTDTQYF
TRBV28,TRBJ2-7,.,TRBD1,TGTGCCAGCAGTTTACTAACAGGGGGGCCTTCCTACGAGCAGTACTTC,CASSLLTGGPSYEQYF
TRBV11-2,TRBJ2-7,few,TRBD2,TGTGCCAGCACCGGGACTAGCGGGTCCTCCTACGAGCAGTACTTC,CASTGTSGSSYEQYF
TRBV12-3/TRBV12-4,TRBJ2-5,.,.,TGTGCCAGCAGTTTAGGGGACACCCAAGAGACCCAGTACTTC,CASSLGDTQETQYF
TRBV7-9,TRBJ2-3,many,.,TGTGCCAGCAGCTTGAATGGAGGACTTAGCACAGATACGCAGTATTTT,CASSLNGGLSTDTQYF
TRBV28,TRBJ1-2,.,.,TGTGCCAGCAGTTTAGGGCCGGCTAGAACTAACTATGGCTACACCTTC,CASSLGPARTNYGYTF
TRBV5-1,TRBJ1-6,many,.,TGCGCCAGCAGCTTGGAGCAGGGGAGAGATTCACCCCTCCACTTT,CASSLEQGRDSPLHF
TRBV30,TRBJ1-1,many,.,TGTGCCTGGAGCCCCCTCGGGGGATACACTGAAGCTTTCTTT,CAWSPLGGYTEAFF
TRBV28,TRBJ2-7,many,TRBD2,TGTGCCAGCAACCCGGGCTTGGCGGGGGACTCCTACGAGCAGTACTTC,CASNPGLAGDSYEQYF
TRBV5-1,TRBJ2-2,few,TRBD1,TGCGCCAGCAGCTTGGACAGGGGGATCGCCGGGGAGCTGTTTTTT,CASSLDRGIAGELFF
TRBV19,TRBJ2-5,once,.,TGTGCCAGTAGTACTACCTCTTCGGGGTCGGAGACCCAGTACTTC,CASSTTSSGSETQYF
TRBV12-3/TRBV12-4,TRBJ1-6,many,TRBD1,TGTGCCAGCAGTTCGGGACAGGGGAATAATTCACCCCTCCACTTT,CASSSGQGNNSPLHF
TRBV30,TRBJ2-3,many,.,TGTGCCTGGAACGAGGGGCTACAGGTGCAGTATTTT,CAWNEGLQVQYF
TRBV11-2,TRBJ2-7,many,TRBD1,TGTGCCAGCAGCTCTTCTACAGGGGGAAACGAGCAGTACTTC,CASSSSTGGNEQYF
TRBV20-1,TRBJ2-7,many,.,TGCAGTGTCAAACCGCCCGGGGACTCCCCCGAGCAGTACTTC,CSVKPPGDSPEQYF
TRBV20-1,TRBJ2-5,many,.,TGCAGTGGGGGACCACTGGTTGGCCAGTACTTC,CSGGPLVGQYF
TRBV5-1,TRBJ2-1,few,TRBD2,TGCGCCAGCAGCTCCGGACTAGCGGGAGCAATCGTGGGAATAAATGAGCAGTTCTTC,CASSSGLAGAIVGINEQFF
TRBV11-3,TRBJ2-5,many,.,TGTGCCAGCAGCCGGCCCAAGGGGGGTGAAGAGACCCAGTACTTC,CASSRPKGGEETQYF
TRBV7-6,TRBJ2-1,many,TRBD2,TGTGCCAGCAGCCTAGCGGGAGGTGATGAGCAGTTCTTC,CASSLAGGDEQFF
TRBV12-3/TRBV12-4,TRBJ1-2,few,TRBD1,TGTGCCAGCAGTTTAGAACAGGGGCAGGATGGCTACACCTTC,CASSLEQGQDGYTF
TRBV12-3/TRBV12-4,TRBJ2-7,many,TRBD2,TGTGCCAGCAGTTTCGCGGGAGGGCCCTACGAGCAGTACTTC,CASSFAGGPYEQYF
TRBV6-1,TRBJ2-7,.,.,TGTGCCAGCAGTGAAGACACGACCTACGAGCAGTACTTC,CASSEDTTYEQYF
TRBV11-2,TRBJ2-7,many,.,TGTGCCAGCAGCTTAGAAGTCGAGGGGTCCTACGAGCAGTACTTC,CASSLEVEGSYEQYF
TRBV2,TRBJ1-4,many,.,TGTGCCAGCAGTGAGCAGGCACTCGAAAAACTGTTTTTT,CASSEQALEKLFF
TRBV15,TRBJ1-5,many,TRBD1,TGTGCCACCAGCAACAGGGGTGGGAGTCAGCCCCAGCATTTT,CATSNRGGSQPQHF
TRBV11-2,TRBJ2-3,few,TRBD2,TGTGCCAGCAGCCCCCCCAATAGTGAGCGGGACACAGATACGCAGTATTTT,CASSPPNSERDTDTQYF